The T cell receptor beta chain described here comes from a study of vaccination effects on CD4 cells after COVID-19. Study-level findings and limits: The study found marked clonal contraction of infection- and vaccine-induced clones late after vaccination. In the study, convalescent patients were few, and early post-infection timepoints were absent.

The CDR3 is made up of 12 amino acids. This clone has only one observation. Its matching antigen is unknown. One end of the junction does not line up with germline, which may come from a read error. The data were produced by immunoSEQ multiplex PCR, yet TCRdb's version contains in-frame clones alone and is incomplete. This table holds tens of thousands of clones, about 72% found once. Sequencing was preceded by expansion of antigen-specific CD4+ T cells with viral peptide pools in the ViraFEST assay. Subsequent to a culture period of under 11 days, CD4+ T cells were isolated. Nucleocapsid antibody tests were negative, and the vaccine recipients had no prior SARS-CoV-2 infection. Supplemented with about 10 IU/ml IL-2 and 10 ug/ml peptides, a few million PBMC per well were kept in culture. Half of the medium was exchanged for IL-2 medium on both days 3 and 7.

This chain joins TRBV12-3 or TRBV12-4 and TRBJ2-5; unclear D gene. This TCR was sampled from a human donor who received a COVID-19 vaccine. The sample was CD4+ T cells from PBMCs cultured with HCoV-NL63 spike peptides, taken before COVID-19 vaccination. The CDR3, as DNA: TGTGCCAGCGGTTTCCTATCAGAGACCCAGTACTTC. Residues: CASGFLSETQYF.